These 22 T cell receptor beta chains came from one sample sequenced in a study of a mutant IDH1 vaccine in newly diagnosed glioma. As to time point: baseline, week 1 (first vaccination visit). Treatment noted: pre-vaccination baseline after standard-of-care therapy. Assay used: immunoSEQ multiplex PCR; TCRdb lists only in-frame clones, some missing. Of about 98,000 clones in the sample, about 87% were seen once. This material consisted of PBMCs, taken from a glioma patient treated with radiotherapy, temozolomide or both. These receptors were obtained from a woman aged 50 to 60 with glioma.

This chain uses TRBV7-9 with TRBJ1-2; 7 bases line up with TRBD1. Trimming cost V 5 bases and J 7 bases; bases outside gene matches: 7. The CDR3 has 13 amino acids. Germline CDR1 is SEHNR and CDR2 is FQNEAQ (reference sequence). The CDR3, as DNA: TGTGCCAGCAGCCGGGAAGGGGGCCTTGGCTACACCTTC. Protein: CASSREGGLGYTF.

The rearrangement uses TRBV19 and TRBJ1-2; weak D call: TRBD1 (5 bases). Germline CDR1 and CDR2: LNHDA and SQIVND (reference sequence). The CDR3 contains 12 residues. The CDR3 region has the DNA TGTGCTCTCGGGGGGTCTAACTATGGCTACACCTTC. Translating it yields CALGGSNYGYTF.

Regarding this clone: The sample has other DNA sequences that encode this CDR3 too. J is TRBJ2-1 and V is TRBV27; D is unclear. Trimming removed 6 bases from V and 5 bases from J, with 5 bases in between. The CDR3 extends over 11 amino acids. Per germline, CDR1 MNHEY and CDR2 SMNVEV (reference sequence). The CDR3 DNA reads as TGTGCCAGCAGCAGAAACAATGAGCAGTTCTTC. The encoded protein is CASSRNNEQFF.

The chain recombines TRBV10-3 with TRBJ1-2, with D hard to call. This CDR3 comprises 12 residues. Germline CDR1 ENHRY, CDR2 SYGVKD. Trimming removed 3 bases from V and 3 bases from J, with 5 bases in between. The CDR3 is CAISEFDYGYTF. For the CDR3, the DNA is TGTGCCATCAGTGAATTTGACTATGGCTACACCTTC.

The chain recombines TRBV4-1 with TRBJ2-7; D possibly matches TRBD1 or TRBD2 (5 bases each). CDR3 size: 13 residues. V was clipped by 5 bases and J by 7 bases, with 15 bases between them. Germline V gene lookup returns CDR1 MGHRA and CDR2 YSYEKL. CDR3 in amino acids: CASSNRDQLEQYF. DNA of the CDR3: TGCGCCAGCAGCAACCGGGACCAGCTGGAGCAGTACTTC.

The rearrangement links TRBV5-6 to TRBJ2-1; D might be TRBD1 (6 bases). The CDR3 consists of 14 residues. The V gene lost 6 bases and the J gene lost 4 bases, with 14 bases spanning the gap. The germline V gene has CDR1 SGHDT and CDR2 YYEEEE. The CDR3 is CASNAWGRYNEQFF. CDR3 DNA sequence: TGTGCCAGCAACGCGTGGGGGCGGTACAATGAGCAGTTCTTC.

The CDR3 coding sequence is TGTGCCAGTAGTATCACTAGCGGGGATCTCTACGAGCAGTACTTC. Translation gives CASSITSGDLYEQYF. The chain recombines TRBV19 with TRBJ2-7, with 10 nucleotides matching TRBD2. The V gene's germline CDR1 is LNHDA and CDR2 SQIVND (reference sequence). The CDR3 sequence is 15 residues long. V lost 3 bases to trimming and J lost 3 bases; unmatched junction nucleotides: 5.

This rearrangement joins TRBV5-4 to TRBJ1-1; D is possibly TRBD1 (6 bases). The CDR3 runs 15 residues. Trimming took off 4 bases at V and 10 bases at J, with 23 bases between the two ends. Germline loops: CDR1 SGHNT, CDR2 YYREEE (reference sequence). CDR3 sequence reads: CASSQASGAGLGAFF. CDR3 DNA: TGTGCCAGCAGCCAGGCGTCGGGGGCTGGGTTAGGAGCTTTCTTT.

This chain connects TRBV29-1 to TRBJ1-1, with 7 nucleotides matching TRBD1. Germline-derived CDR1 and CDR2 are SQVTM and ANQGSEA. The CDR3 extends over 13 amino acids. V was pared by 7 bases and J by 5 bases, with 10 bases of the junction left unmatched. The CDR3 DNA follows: TGCAGCGCACCGACCTCAGGGGGGACTGAAGCTTTCTTT. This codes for CSAPTSGGTEAFF. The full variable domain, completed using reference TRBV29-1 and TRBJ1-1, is SAVISQKPSRDICQRGTSLTIQCQVDSQVTMMFWYRQQPGQSLTLIATANQGSEATYESGFVIDKFPISRPNLTFSTLTVSNMSPEDSSIYLCSAPTSGGTEAFFGQGTRLTVV.

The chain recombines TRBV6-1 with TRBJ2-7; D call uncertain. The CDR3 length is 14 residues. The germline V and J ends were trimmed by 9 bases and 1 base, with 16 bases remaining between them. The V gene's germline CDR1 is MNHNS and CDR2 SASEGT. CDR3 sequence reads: CASGPRTQSYEQYF. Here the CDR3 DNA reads TGTGCCAGTGGTCCCCGTACCCAGTCCTACGAGCAGTACTTC.

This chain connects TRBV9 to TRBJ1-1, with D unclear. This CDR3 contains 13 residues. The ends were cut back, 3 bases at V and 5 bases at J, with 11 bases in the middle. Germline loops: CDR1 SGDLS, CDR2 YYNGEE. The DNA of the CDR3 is TGTGCCAGCAGCGCTTCCTCGGGTACTGAAGCTTTCTTT. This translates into CASSASSGTEAFF. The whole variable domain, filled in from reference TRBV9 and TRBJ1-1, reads DSGVTQTPKHLITATGQRVTLRCSPRSGDLSVYWYQQSLDQGLQFLIQYYNGEERAKGNILERFSAQQFPDLHSELNLSSLELGDSALYFCASSASSGTEAFFGQGTRLTVV.

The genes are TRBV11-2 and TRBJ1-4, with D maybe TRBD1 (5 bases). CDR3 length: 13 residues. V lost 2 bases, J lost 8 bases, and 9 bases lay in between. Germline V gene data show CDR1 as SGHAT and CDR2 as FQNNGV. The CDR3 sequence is CASSLQGGEKLFF. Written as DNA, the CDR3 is TGTGCCAGCAGCTTACAGGGTGGGGAAAAACTGTTTTTT.

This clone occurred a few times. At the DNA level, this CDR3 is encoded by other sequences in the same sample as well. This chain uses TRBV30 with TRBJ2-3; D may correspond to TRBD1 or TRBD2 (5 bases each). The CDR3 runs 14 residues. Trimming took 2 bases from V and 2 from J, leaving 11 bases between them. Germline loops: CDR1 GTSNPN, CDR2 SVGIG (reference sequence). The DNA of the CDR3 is TGTGCCTGGAGTCGGGGCAGAACCACAGATACGCAGTATTTT. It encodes CAWSRGRTTDTQYF.

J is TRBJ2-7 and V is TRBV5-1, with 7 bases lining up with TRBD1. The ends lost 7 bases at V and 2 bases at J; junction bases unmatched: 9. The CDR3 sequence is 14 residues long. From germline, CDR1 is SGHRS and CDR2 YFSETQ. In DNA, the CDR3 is TGCGCCAGCTCCTACGATCAGGGGGCCTACGAGCAGTACTTC. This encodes CASSYDQGAYEQYF.

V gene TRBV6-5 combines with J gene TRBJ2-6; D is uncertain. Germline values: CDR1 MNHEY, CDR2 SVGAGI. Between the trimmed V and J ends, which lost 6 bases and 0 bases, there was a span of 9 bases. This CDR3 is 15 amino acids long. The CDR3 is CASSYDDSGANVLTF. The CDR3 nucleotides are TGTGCCAGCAGCTACGACGACTCTGGGGCCAACGTCCTGACTTTC.

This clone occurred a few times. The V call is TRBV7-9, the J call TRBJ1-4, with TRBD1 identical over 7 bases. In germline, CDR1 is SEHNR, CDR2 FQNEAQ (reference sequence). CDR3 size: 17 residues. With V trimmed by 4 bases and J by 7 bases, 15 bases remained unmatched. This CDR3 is CASSSRSDRAVSEKLFF. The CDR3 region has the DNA TGTGCCAGCAGCTCCCGAAGCGACAGGGCGGTTAGTGAAAAACTGTTTTTT.

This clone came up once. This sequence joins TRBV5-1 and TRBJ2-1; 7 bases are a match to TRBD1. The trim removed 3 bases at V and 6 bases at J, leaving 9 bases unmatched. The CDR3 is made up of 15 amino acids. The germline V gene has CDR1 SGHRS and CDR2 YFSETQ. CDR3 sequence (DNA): TGCGCCAGCAGCTCCCTGCGACAGGGTCCCAATGAGCAGTTCTTC. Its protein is CASSSLRQGPNEQFF. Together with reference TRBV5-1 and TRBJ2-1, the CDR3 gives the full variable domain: KAGVTQTPRYLIKTRGQQVTLSCSPISGHRSVSWYQQTPGQGLQFLFEYFSETQRNKGNFPGRFSGRQFSNSRSEMNVSTLELGDSALYLCASSSLRQGPNEQFFGPGTRLTVL.

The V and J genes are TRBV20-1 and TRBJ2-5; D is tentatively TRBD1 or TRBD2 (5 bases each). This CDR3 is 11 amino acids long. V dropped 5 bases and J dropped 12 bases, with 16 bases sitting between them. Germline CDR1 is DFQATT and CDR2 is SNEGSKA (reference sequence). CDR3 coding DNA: TGCAGTGCTTACCGGGGCCCTGAGGAGTACTTC. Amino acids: CSAYRGPEEYF.

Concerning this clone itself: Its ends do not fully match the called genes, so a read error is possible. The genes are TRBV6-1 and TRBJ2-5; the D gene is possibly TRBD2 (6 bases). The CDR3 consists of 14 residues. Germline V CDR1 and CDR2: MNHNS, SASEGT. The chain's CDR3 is CAISDSSVGETQYF. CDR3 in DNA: TGTGCCATCAGTGACTCTAGCGTTGGGGAGACCCAGTACTTC.

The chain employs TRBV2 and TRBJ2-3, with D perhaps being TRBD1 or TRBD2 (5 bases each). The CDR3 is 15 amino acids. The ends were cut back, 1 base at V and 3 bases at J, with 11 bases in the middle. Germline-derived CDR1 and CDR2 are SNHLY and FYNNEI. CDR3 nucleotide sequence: TGTGCCAGCAGTGAAGATGAGGGGTGGACAGATACGCAGTATTTT. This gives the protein CASSEDEGWTDTQYF.

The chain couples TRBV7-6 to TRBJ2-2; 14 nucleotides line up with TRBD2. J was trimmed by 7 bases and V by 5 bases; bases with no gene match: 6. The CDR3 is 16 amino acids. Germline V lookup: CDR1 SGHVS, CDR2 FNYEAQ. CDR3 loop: CASSQTSGRAIGELFF. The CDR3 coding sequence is TGTGCCAGCAGCCAGACTAGCGGGAGGGCCATCGGGGAGCTGTTTTTT. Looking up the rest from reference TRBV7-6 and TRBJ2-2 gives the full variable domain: GAGVSQSPRYKVTKRGQDVALRCDPISGHVSLYWYRQALGQGPEFLTYFNYEAQQDKSGLPNDRFSAERPEGSISTLTIQRTEQRDSAMYRCASSQTSGRAIGELFFGEGSRLTVL.

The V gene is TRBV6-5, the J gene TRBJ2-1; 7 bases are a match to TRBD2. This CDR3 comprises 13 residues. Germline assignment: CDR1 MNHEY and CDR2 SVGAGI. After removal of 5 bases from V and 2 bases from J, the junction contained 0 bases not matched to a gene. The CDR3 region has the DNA TGTGCCAGCAGTAGCGGGACCTACAATGAGCAGTTCTTC. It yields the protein CASSSGTYNEQFF.